The rows below give T cell receptor beta chains drawn from one sample of a study of control samples from healthy donors and cancer patients. Profiling relied on immunoSEQ multiplex PCR, and the TCRdb table lists in-frame clones only, not all of them. The sample yields 70,000 to 75,000 clones, approximately 94% seen once. The sample taken for sequencing was blood. All receptors come from a woman under 40 in good health. The CDR3 runs from the conserved cysteine through the conserved F or W. The D gene is left open where the match is weak. Size is stated for part of the rows, as once, few or many counts, or as a class when the clone is expanded.

size: -
J: TRBJ1-1
D: -
V: TRBV19
CDR3: CASSYGLTLNTEAFF
DNA: TGTGCCAGTAGTTACGGTTTGACACTTAACACTGAAGCTTTCTTT

size: -
J: TRBJ1-1
D: -
V: TRBV7-2
CDR3: CASSLSQGVAEAFF
DNA: TGTGCCAGCAGCTTAAGTCAGGGAGTAGCTGAAGCTTTCTTT

size: medium-sized
J: TRBJ2-5
D: -
V: TRBV6-5
CDR3: CASTDLRGAGETQYF
DNA: TGTGCCAGCACCGACCTCAGGGGGGCGGGGGAGACCCAGTACTTC

size: -
J: TRBJ1-1
D: -
V: TRBV15
CDR3: CATSYPSQNTEAFF
DNA: TGTGCCACCAGTTATCCGTCCCAGAACACTGAAGCTTTCTTT

size: -
J: TRBJ1-5
D: -
V: TRBV12-3/TRBV12-4
CDR3: CASTGNTNQPQHF
DNA: TGTGCCAGCACGGGGAACACAAATCAGCCCCAGCATTTT

size: -
J: TRBJ1-3
D: -
V: TRBV5-5
CDR3: CASSLAGSGNTIYF
DNA: TGTGCCAGCAGCTTGGCTGGGTCTGGAAACACCATATATTTT

size: -
J: TRBJ1-1
D: -
V: TRBV10-3
CDR3: CAISENEGTEAFF
DNA: TGTGCCATCAGTGAGAACGAGGGGACTGAAGCTTTCTTT

size: -
J: TRBJ2-1
D: -
V: TRBV7-9
CDR3: CASSYDGLGAYNEQFF
DNA: TGTGCCAGCAGCTACGACGGACTGGGGGCCTACAATGAGCAGTTCTTC

size: -
J: TRBJ2-5
D: -
V: TRBV5-1
CDR3: CASSLFGAQETQYF
DNA: TGCGCCAGCAGCTTGTTCGGGGCTCAAGAGACCCAGTACTTC

size: -
J: TRBJ1-2
D: -
V: TRBV4-1
CDR3: CASSQSNYGYTF
DNA: TGCGCCAGCAGCCAATCAAACTATGGCTACACCTTC

size: -
J: TRBJ2-3
D: -
V: TRBV11-3
CDR3: CASSSDGNTDTQYF
DNA: TGTGCCAGCAGCTCGGACGGAAACACAGATACGCAGTATTTT

size: -
J: TRBJ2-2
D: -
V: TRBV29-1
CDR3: CSVSGQNTGELFF
DNA: TGCAGCGTTTCGGGCCAGAACACCGGGGAGCTGTTTTTT

size: -
J: TRBJ1-6
D: TRBD1
V: TRBV7-9
CDR3: CASSFVTDRISSYNSPLHF
DNA: TGTGCCAGCAGCTTCGTTACGGACAGGATTAGCTCCTATAATTCACCCCTCCACTTT

size: -
J: TRBJ2-1
D: TRBD2
V: TRBV7-2
CDR3: CASSRVNGGADEQFF
DNA: TGTGCCAGCAGCCGGGTTAACGGGGGGGCCGATGAGCAGTTCTTC

size: -
J: TRBJ1-3
D: -
V: TRBV19
CDR3: CASSISDSGNTIYF
DNA: TGTGCCAGTAGTATCTCGGACTCTGGAAACACCATATATTTT

size: -
J: TRBJ2-3
D: -
V: TRBV4-2
CDR3: CASSQGRGGDTQYF
DNA: TGTGCCAGCAGCCAAGGGCGAGGGGGAGATACGCAGTATTTT

size: once
J: TRBJ1-3
D: -
V: TRBV19
CDR3: CASSWGDSGNTIYF
DNA: TGTGCCAGTAGTTGGGGCGATTCTGGAAACACCATATATTTT

size: once
J: TRBJ1-2
D: -
V: TRBV6-5
CDR3: CASSYRDKWRYTF
DNA: TGTGCCAGCAGTTACCGGGACAAATGGAGATACACCTTC

size: -
J: TRBJ2-1
D: -
V: TRBV5-1
CDR3: CASSISLEQFF
DNA: TGCGCCAGCAGCATATCACTTGAGCAGTTCTTC

size: -
J: TRBJ1-6
D: -
V: TRBV5-1
CDR3: CASSLEAGNNSPLHF
DNA: TGCGCCAGCAGCTTGGAGGCAGGGAACAATTCACCCCTCCACTTT

size: -
J: TRBJ1-5
D: -
V: TRBV7-9
CDR3: CASGGASNQPQHF
DNA: TGTGCCAGCGGGGGGGCGAGCAATCAGCCCCAGCATTTT

size: -
J: TRBJ2-2
D: TRBD2
V: TRBV28
CDR3: CASSPGAAGDTGELFF
DNA: TGTGCCAGCAGTCCAGGAGCAGCGGGGGACACCGGGGAGCTGTTTTTT

size: -
J: TRBJ2-2
D: TRBD2
V: TRBV6-6
CDR3: CASSWTSGGTGELFF
DNA: TGTGCCAGCAGTTGGACTAGCGGGGGGACCGGGGAGCTGTTTTTT

size: -
J: TRBJ2-7
D: -
V: TRBV13
CDR3: CASSPEPRDTETYEQYF
DNA: TGTGCCAGCAGCCCTGAACCTCGGGACACCGAAACCTACGAGCAGTACTTC

size: -
J: TRBJ1-2
D: -
V: TRBV3-1/TRBV3-2
CDR3: CASRARGRHGYTF
DNA: TGTGCCAGCAGGGCCAGGGGACGCCATGGCTACACCTTC

size: -
J: TRBJ1-1
D: -
V: TRBV5-4
CDR3: CASSPHMPFTEAFF
DNA: TGTGCCAGCAGCCCCCATATGCCATTTACTGAAGCTTTCTTT

size: once
J: TRBJ1-2
D: -
V: TRBV30
CDR3: CAWTKLGALGYTF
DNA: TGTGCCTGGACGAAGTTGGGGGCTCTAGGCTACACCTTC

size: -
J: TRBJ2-1
D: -
V: TRBV15
CDR3: CATRERVTYNEQFF
DNA: TGTGCCACAAGGGAAAGGGTCACCTACAATGAGCAGTTCTTC

size: -
J: TRBJ1-6
D: TRBD1
V: TRBV7-2
CDR3: CASSLQGWDGALHF
DNA: TGTGCCAGCAGCCTACAGGGGTGGGATGGGGCCCTCCACTTT

size: -
J: TRBJ2-3
D: -
V: TRBV6-1
CDR3: CASSERPLAAYTDTQYF
DNA: TGTGCCAGCAGTGAACGACCCTTGGCGGCTTACACAGATACGCAGTATTTT

size: -
J: TRBJ1-1
D: -
V: TRBV4-2
CDR3: CASSHPDGGEAFF
DNA: TGTGCCAGCAGCCATCCCGACGGGGGCGAAGCTTTCTTT

size: -
J: TRBJ1-1
D: TRBD1
V: TRBV10-3
CDR3: CAISEGTADTEAFF
DNA: TGTGCCATCAGTGAGGGGACAGCGGACACTGAAGCTTTCTTT

size: -
J: TRBJ1-6
D: -
V: TRBV7-9
CDR3: CASSLGGSGSPLHF
DNA: TGTGCCAGCAGCTTAGGAGGGAGCGGATCACCCCTCCACTTT

size: -
J: TRBJ1-6
D: TRBD1
V: TRBV9
CDR3: CASSAHRDRVSPLHF
DNA: TGTGCCAGCAGCGCGCACCGGGACAGGGTCTCACCCCTCCACTTT

size: -
J: TRBJ1-1
D: -
V: TRBV4-1
CDR3: CASSQDPGNTEAFF
DNA: TGCGCCAGCAGCCAAGATCCCGGTAACACTGAAGCTTTCTTT

size: -
J: TRBJ2-7
D: -
V: TRBV5-6
CDR3: CASSLGDATYEQYF
DNA: TGTGCCAGCAGCTTGGGGGACGCAACCTACGAGCAGTACTTC

size: -
J: TRBJ1-1
D: -
V: TRBV27
CDR3: CASSSTLSWRNTEAFF
DNA: TGTGCCAGCAGTTCCACCTTGTCCTGGCGGAACACTGAAGCTTTCTTT

size: -
J: TRBJ1-1
D: -
V: TRBV7-9
CDR3: CASSPHRASGATEAFF
DNA: TGTGCCAGCAGCCCGCACAGGGCGTCGGGCGCCACTGAAGCTTTCTTT

size: -
J: TRBJ2-7
D: TRBD1
V: TRBV6-5
CDR3: CAARQGTIYEQYF
DNA: TGTGCCGCCAGACAGGGGACAATCTACGAGCAGTACTTC

size: -
J: TRBJ1-4
D: -
V: TRBV15
CDR3: CATSRDQGTVNEKLFF
DNA: TGTGCCACCAGCAGAGATCAGGGAACAGTTAATGAAAAACTGTTTTTT

size: -
J: TRBJ1-6
D: -
V: TRBV18
CDR3: CASSPSDSPLHF
DNA: TGTGCCAGCTCACCGTCGGATTCACCCCTCCACTTT

size: -
J: TRBJ1-2
D: -
V: TRBV15
CDR3: CATSEGALNYGYTF
DNA: TGTGCCACCAGCGAAGGGGCCCTTAACTATGGCTACACCTTC

size: -
J: TRBJ1-3
D: -
V: TRBV9
CDR3: CASSVPGNTIYF
DNA: TGTGCCAGCAGCGTACCCGGAAACACCATATATTTT

size: few
J: TRBJ2-7
D: -
V: TRBV3-1/TRBV3-2
CDR3: CASSQGTPYEQYF
DNA: TGTGCCAGCAGCCAGGGAACCCCCTACGAGCAGTACTTC

size: -
J: TRBJ2-5
D: -
V: TRBV5-6
CDR3: CASTSGETQYF
DNA: TGTGCCAGCACCTCTGGAGAGACCCAGTACTTC

size: -
J: TRBJ1-1
D: -
V: TRBV28
CDR3: CASREYGWTEAFF
DNA: TGTGCCAGCAGAGAATACGGGTGGACTGAAGCTTTCTTT

size: once
J: TRBJ2-3
D: -
V: TRBV7-2
CDR3: CASSDPGQRPTDTQYF
DNA: TGTGCCAGCAGCGACCCGGGACAAAGGCCCACAGATACGCAGTATTTT

size: -
J: TRBJ1-6
D: -
V: TRBV7-2
CDR3: CASTRRGAMGSPLHF
DNA: TGTGCCAGCACGCGACGGGGGGCTATGGGTTCACCCCTCCACTTT

size: -
J: TRBJ2-5
D: -
V: TRBV3-1/TRBV3-2
CDR3: CASSLLGETQYF
DNA: TGTGCCAGCAGCCTTTTAGGAGAGACCCAGTACTTC

size: -
J: TRBJ1-2
D: -
V: TRBV6-5
CDR3: CASSPQINYGYTF
DNA: TGTGCCAGCAGTCCCCAGATTAACTATGGCTACACCTTC

size: -
J: TRBJ1-4
D: -
V: TRBV7-9
CDR3: CASSLRLGATEKLFF
DNA: TGTGCCAGCAGCTTACGTTTGGGGGCGACTGAAAAACTGTTTTTT

size: -
J: TRBJ1-2
D: TRBD1
V: TRBV6-5
CDR3: CASVRRDRAGGYTF
DNA: TGTGCCAGCGTCCGGCGAGACAGGGCCGGTGGCTACACCTTC

size: -
J: TRBJ1-6
D: -
V: TRBV14
CDR3: CASSELLHSPLHF
DNA: TGTGCCAGCAGCGAACTACTTCATTCACCCCTCCACTTT

size: -
J: TRBJ2-2
D: -
V: TRBV7-9
CDR3: CASSSRGGARTGELFF
DNA: TGTGCCAGCAGCTCCCGGGGCGGGGCTCGGACCGGGGAGCTGTTTTTT

size: -
J: TRBJ1-1
D: -
V: TRBV10-2
CDR3: CASREGLGGAFF
DNA: TGCGCCAGCAGAGAGGGTCTTGGGGGAGCTTTCTTT

size: -
J: TRBJ2-2
D: -
V: TRBV2
CDR3: CASSERTLNTGELFF
DNA: TGTGCCAGCAGTGAAAGGACACTGAACACCGGGGAGCTGTTTTTT

size: -
J: TRBJ2-7
D: TRBD1
V: TRBV5-1
CDR3: CASSLFLGTGVGEQYF
DNA: TGCGCCAGCAGCTTATTCCTTGGGACAGGGGTTGGCGAGCAGTACTTC

size: -
J: TRBJ2-2
D: -
V: TRBV5-1
CDR3: CASSLFRANTGELFF
DNA: TGCGCCAGCAGCTTATTCCGGGCCAACACCGGGGAGCTGTTTTTT